The 30 T cell receptor beta chains below were found in one sample sequenced in a study of blood T cells in healthy people across ages. Primed by a sample-barcoded 5' primer and a J-beta primer mix, a second PCR proceeded for 7 to 11 cycles. Each CDR3 protein is one row after TCRdb ran MiXCR on the 5' RACE reads. This table has about 900,000 distinct CDR3 sequences, around 48% appearing once. The sample was blood. The receptors come from a man between 25 and 39 years old in good health.

The chain joins TRBV2 to TRBJ1-2, with 7 nucleotides matching TRBD1. Trimming took 3 bases from V and 3 from J; bases not matched to a gene: 4. CDR3 length: 14 amino acids. Looked up from germline, CDR1 is SNHLY and CDR2 is FYNNEI. The CDR3 DNA sequence: TGTGCCAGCAGTGAGACAGGGATCCACTATGGCTACACCTTC. It yields the protein CASSETGIHYGYTF.

Remarks on this clonotype: One end of the junction varies from germline; a read error may be responsible. V is TRBV10-3 and J is TRBJ2-5, with D possibly matching TRBD1 (6 bases). Germline V lookup: CDR1 ENHRY, CDR2 SYGVKD. This CDR3 spans 13 amino acids. In DNA form, the CDR3 reads TGTGCCAACAGTAACGGACAGCAAGAGACCCAGTACTTC. It specifies CANSNGQQETQYF.

The chain uses TRBV20-1 and TRBJ2-7; 8 bases align to TRBD2. This CDR3 is 15 amino acids long. V gave up 6 bases and J gave up 1 base; unmatched junction bases: 11. CDR1 and CDR2 (germline): DFQATT, SNEGSKA (reference sequence). The CDR3 here is CSAGSAGGASYEQYF. The CDR3 DNA reads TGCAGTGCCGGAAGTGCCGGGGGGGCGTCCTACGAGCAGTACTTC.

The V gene is TRBV7-2, the J gene TRBJ2-5; 7 bases agree with TRBD1. J gave up 0 bases and V 0 bases, and 7 bases lay outside the gene matches. Germline lookup yields CDR1 SGHTA and CDR2 FQGNSA. This CDR3 has 17 amino acids. CDR3 DNA: TGTGCCAGCAGCTTAGCGCACGGGACAGATTACCAAGAGACCCAGTACTTC. As protein: CASSLAHGTDYQETQYF.

This clonotype has only a few counts. This chain connects TRBV6-5 to TRBJ2-7; D not certain. V lost 5 bases and J lost 7, with 21 bases in between. Germline V lookup: CDR1 MNHEY, CDR2 SVGAGI. This CDR3 contains 15 residues. The CDR3 sequence: CASSGPGRRTKEQYF. CDR3 in DNA: TGTGCCAGCAGTGGACCTGGACGGAGAACGAAGGAGCAGTACTTC.

This chain uses TRBV10-3 with TRBJ2-2; TRBD1 matches 8 bases. Germline trimming cut 3 bases from V and 6 bases from J; bases unmatched to any gene: 3. The CDR3 sequence is 14 residues long. CDR1 ENHRY and CDR2 SYGVKD come from the germline V gene. The CDR3 is CAISEDRGPGELFF. As DNA, the CDR3 is TGTGCCATCAGTGAAGACAGGGGACCCGGGGAGCTGTTTTTT.

A few counts support this clonotype. The chain couples TRBV5-1 to TRBJ2-7; D is possibly TRBD2 (5 bases). Germline V gene sequence: CDR1 SGHRS, CDR2 YFSETQ. This CDR3 contains 15 residues. Trimming pared 6 bases from V and 3 bases from J, leaving 19 bases between. The CDR3 DNA reads TGCGCCAGCAACTCGGGCGGGTCTACTGACTACGAGCAGTACTTC. The encoded protein is CASNSGGSTDYEQYF.

On this clonotype: A read error may explain this, as a much larger clone is one base away. This rearrangement joins TRBV20-1 to TRBJ2-2; 8 bases are shared with TRBD2. The CDR3 length is 14 residues. CDR1 DFQATT and CDR2 SNEGSKA come from the germline V gene (reference sequence). The CDR3 spells CSARAGGNTGELLF. CDR3 DNA: TGCAGTGCTAGAGCGGGGGGGAACACCGGGGAGCTGTTATTT.

The rearrangement uses TRBV10-3 and TRBJ1-2; D is uncertain. The length of the CDR3 is 13 residues. V was trimmed by 3 bases and J by 2 bases, leaving 7 bases between them. The V gene's germline CDR1 is ENHRY and CDR2 SYGVKD. As DNA, the CDR3 is TGTGCCATCAGTGACAGCCCCAACTATGGCTACACCTTC. Translating it yields CAISDSPNYGYTF.

The chain is built from TRBV7-2 and TRBJ1-2; D not certain. The CDR3 covers 14 residues. V lost 1 base to trimming and J lost 8 bases, with 14 bases between them. Germline-derived CDR1 and CDR2 are SGHTA and FQGNSA. CDR3 region: CASSLGSLWEGYTF. The DNA for the CDR3 is TGTGCCAGCAGCTTAGGTTCCCTTTGGGAGGGCTACACCTTC.

This clonotype was counted between two and nine times. J is TRBJ2-5 and V is TRBV12-3 or TRBV12-4; either TRBD1 or TRBD2 may supply D (5 bases each). Trimming shortened V by 6 bases and J by 0 bases, and 11 bases separated the two germline ends. The CDR3 runs 14 residues. The CDR3: CASSRGTNQETQYF. The CDR3 nucleotides read TGTGCCAGCAGCCGTGGGACCAACCAAGAGACCCAGTACTTC.

The chain is built from TRBV20-1 and TRBJ2-3; TRBD2 agrees at 16 bases. Germline-derived CDR1 and CDR2 are DFQATT and SNEGSKA (reference sequence). The CDR3 covers 17 residues. V lost 5 bases, J lost 6 bases, and 11 bases stayed unmatched. CDR3 DNA: TGCAGTGCTCTCCCGGGACTAGCGGGGGGGTTAGGCGATACGCAGTATTTT. Protein: CSALPGLAGGLGDTQYF.

The CDR3 region has the DNA TGCAGTGCTAGTGAATCGGTATCGGGGAACACTGAAGCTTTCTTT. Amino acids: CSASESVSGNTEAFF. V gene TRBV20-1 combines with J gene TRBJ1-1; D gene ambiguous. The V gene lost 3 bases and the J gene lost 1 base, with 15 bases spanning the gap. The CDR3 has 15 residues. The germline V gene encodes CDR1 DFQATT and CDR2 SNEGSKA (reference sequence).

This sequence joins TRBV7-9 and TRBJ2-7; perhaps TRBD1 as D (6 bases). Germline V lookup: CDR1 SEHNR, CDR2 FQNEAQ (reference sequence). The V and J ends lost 5 bases and 7 bases respectively, with 15 bases between them. The CDR3 totals 13 residues. The CDR3 sequence: CASSQDSSNEQYF. The CDR3 bases are TGTGCCAGCAGCCAGGACAGTTCAAATGAGCAGTACTTC.

V gene TRBV20-1 combines with J gene TRBJ2-1, with no clear D. CDR3 length: 17 amino acids. In germline, CDR1 is DFQATT, CDR2 SNEGSKA (reference sequence). V shed 1 base and J shed 4 bases, with 20 bases lying between them. DNA for the CDR3: TGCAGTGCTAGAGGGAGCCTCCCCGGAAGTCAATACAATGAGCAGTTCTTC. It codes for CSARGSLPGSQYNEQFF.

The chain combines TRBV11-1 with TRBJ1-6; a weak D match, TRBD1 (6 bases). Per the germline V gene, CDR1 is SGHAT and CDR2 is FQDESV (reference sequence). The CDR3 is 13 residues long. Trimming pared 10 bases from V and 6 bases from J, leaving 13 bases between. The CDR3, as DNA: TGTGCCACTTCTCAACAGGGTAATTCACCCCTCCACTTT. Its translation is CATSQQGNSPLHF. The full variable domain, rest sourced from reference TRBV11-1 and TRBJ1-6, is EAEVAQSPRYKITEKSQAVAFWCDPISGHATLYWYRQILGQGPELLVQFQDESVVDDSQLPKDRFSAERLKGVDSTLKIQPAELGDSAMYLCATSQQGNSPLHFGNGTRLTVT.

The rearrangement uses TRBV20-1 and TRBJ1-2; 10 positions match TRBD1. CDR3 length: 15 amino acids. Trimming cost V 6 bases and J 3 bases; bases outside gene matches: 10. Germline-derived CDR1 and CDR2 are DFQATT and SNEGSKA (reference sequence). The CDR3 loop is CSAGDRGERHYGYTF. In nucleotides, the CDR3 is TGCAGTGCCGGGGACAGGGGAGAGAGGCACTATGGCTACACCTTC.

The rearrangement uses TRBV27 and TRBJ1-5; D is undetermined. Germline assignment: CDR1 MNHEY and CDR2 SMNVEV (reference sequence). The CDR3 spans 18 residues. V was pared by 5 bases and J by 7 bases, with 27 bases between. CDR3 loop: CASSDTLGIILGGQPQHF. The DNA for the CDR3 is TGTGCCAGCAGTGATACCTTGGGGATCATTCTTGGCGGACAGCCCCAGCATTTT.

This clonotype has more than one count but fewer than ten. The V call is TRBV15, the J call TRBJ2-5, with D perhaps matching TRBD2 (6 bases). V lost 0 bases and J 2 bases, leaving 10 bases between the germline ends. The CDR3 extends over 15 amino acids. Germline V gives CDR1 LNHNV, CDR2 YYDKDF (reference sequence). The CDR3 here is CATSRDLGGQETQYF. The CDR3, as DNA: TGTGCCACCAGCAGAGATCTTGGAGGGCAAGAGACCCAGTACTTC.

The genes are TRBV12-3 or TRBV12-4 and TRBJ2-3; D gene uncertain. The CDR3 has 15 amino acids. Trimming left V 5 bases short and J 0 bases short, with 12 bases between. The CDR3 loop is CASSPARPSTDTQYF. The CDR3 region has the DNA TGTGCCAGCAGTCCCGCCCGGCCGAGCACAGATACGCAGTATTTT.

The genes are TRBV7-2 and TRBJ2-7; TRBD2 is a possible D gene (5 bases). This CDR3 contains 13 residues. Germline V lookup: CDR1 SGHTA, CDR2 FQGNSA. V was trimmed by 4 bases and J by 6 bases, leaving 13 bases between them. The CDR3 nucleotides are TGTGCCAGCAGCTCCCCCGGGGTTGGCGAGCAGTACTTC. Amino acid sequence: CASSSPGVGEQYF.

V gene TRBV9 combines with J gene TRBJ2-6; unclear D gene. The germline V gene encodes CDR1 SGDLS and CDR2 YYNGEE. CDR3 length equals 15 residues. V was trimmed by 1 base and J by 1 base, leaving 6 bases between them. For the CDR3, the DNA is TGTGCCAGCAGCGTATCTGGGTCTGGGGCCAACGTCCTGACTTTC. Protein: CASSVSGSGANVLTF.

At least ten counts were recorded for this clonotype. The chain joins TRBV18 to TRBJ2-3; D possibly matches TRBD1 or TRBD2 (5 bases each). The CDR3 length is 15 residues. CDR1 and CDR2 (germline): KGHSH, LQKENI. Deletions cut 3 bases from V and 0 bases from J, with 10 bases between. The CDR3 sequence is CASSPRGISTDTQYF. CDR3 in DNA: TGTGCCAGCTCACCGAGGGGAATAAGCACAGATACGCAGTATTTT.

This chain joins TRBV4-2 and TRBJ2-5; weak D call: TRBD2 (6 bases). This CDR3 comprises 15 residues. The germline V and J ends were trimmed by 3 bases and 2 bases, with 13 bases remaining between them. Germline-derived CDR1 and CDR2 are LGHNA and YNFKEQ. The CDR3 sequence: CASSQETSIQETQYF. CDR3 DNA sequence: TGTGCCAGCAGCCAGGAGACTAGTATACAAGAGACCCAGTACTTC.

In this sample, this clonotype turned up once. The chain has TRBV28 and TRBJ1-4; D perhaps matches TRBD1 (6 bases). V dropped 7 bases and J dropped 8 bases, with 11 bases sitting between them. This CDR3 has 12 amino acids. Germline V gene data show CDR1 as MDHEN and CDR2 as SYDVKM. As DNA, the CDR3 is TGTGCCAGCACACAGGGTCAAGAAAAACTGTTTTTT. This gives the protein CASTQGQEKLFF.

This rearrangement joins TRBV28 to TRBJ1-2; the match to TRBD1 covers 7 bases. The junction had 4 bases not matched to a gene; V was cut back by 2 bases and J by 4 bases. Germline V CDR1 and CDR2: MDHEN, SYDVKM. The CDR3 extends over 14 amino acids. CDR3: CASSLPRTGYGYTF. The CDR3 nucleotides read TGTGCCAGCAGTTTACCCAGGACAGGCTATGGCTACACCTTC.

Worth noting for this clonotype: One end of the junction varies from germline; a read error may be responsible. V is TRBV14 and J is TRBJ1-4, with a weak D call TRBD1 (5 bases). Germline-derived CDR1 and CDR2 are SGHDN and FVKESK. The length of the CDR3 is 13 residues. CDR3 DNA sequence: TGTGCCAGTAGCCAAGGACAACGTGAAAAACTGTTTTTT. It is translated as CASSQGQREKLFF.

This clonotype was seen ten or more times. V and J are TRBV2 and TRBJ2-5; D call uncertain. The V gene lost 5 bases and the J gene lost 2 bases, with 3 bases spanning the gap. From germline, CDR1 is SNHLY and CDR2 FYNNEI. This CDR3 spans 11 amino acids. The CDR3 bases are TGTGCCAGCAGTTGGCAAGAGACCCAGTACTTC. It specifies CASSWQETQYF.

The V and J genes are TRBV12-3 or TRBV12-4 and TRBJ1-5, with 8 bases aligning to TRBD1. This CDR3 has 16 residues. J was trimmed by 2 bases and V by 5 bases; bases with no gene match: 8. DNA of the CDR3: TGTGCCAGCAGTAGAGGACAGGGAGGGGGCAATCAGCCCCAGCATTTT. Protein sequence: CASSRGQGGGNQPQHF.

A few counts support this clonotype. CDR3 residues: CASSPAGANYGYTF. In nucleotides, the CDR3 is TGTGCCAGCAGCCCCGCAGGTGCGAACTATGGCTACACCTTC. The chain combines TRBV14 with TRBJ1-2; D not certain. The V end lost 4 bases, the J end lost 2 bases, and 11 bases lay between the germline ends. Germline CDR1 and CDR2: SGHDN and FVKESK. CDR3 length equals 14 residues.